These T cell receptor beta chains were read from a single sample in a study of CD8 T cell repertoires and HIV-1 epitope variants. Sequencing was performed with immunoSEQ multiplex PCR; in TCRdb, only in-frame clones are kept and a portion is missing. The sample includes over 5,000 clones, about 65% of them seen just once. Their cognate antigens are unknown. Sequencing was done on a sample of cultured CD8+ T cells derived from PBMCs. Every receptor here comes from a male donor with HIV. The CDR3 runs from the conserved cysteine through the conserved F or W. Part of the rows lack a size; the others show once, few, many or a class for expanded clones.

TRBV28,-,CASSGGSSFGYTF
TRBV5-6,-,CASSLAPSGTGYEQYF
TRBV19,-,CASSEAAGKYSNQPQHF
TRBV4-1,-,CASSQAIGGNQPQHF
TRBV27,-,CASSSQSSGAPQFF
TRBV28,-,CASSLLGGMDTQYF
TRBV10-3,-,CAISPMNTEAFF
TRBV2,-,CASSDGLAGMNTGELFF
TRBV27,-,CASSLSVGSSYEQYF
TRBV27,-,CASSLSALIYNEQFF
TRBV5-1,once,CASSKVLAGEETQYF
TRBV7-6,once,CASSIVVNRGGNTIYF
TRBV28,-,CASSSPRQGSYEQYF
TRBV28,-,CASSSDRADEQYF
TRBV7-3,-,CASSPNPDYSNTGELFF
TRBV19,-,CASSIQVSAYEQYF
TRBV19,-,CASQVTGAPAEAFF
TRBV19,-,CASSRGTSGSTDTQYF
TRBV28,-,CASSLDGSYEQYF
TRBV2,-,CASLGALNTGELFF
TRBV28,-,CASSLAARGFSPSYEQYF
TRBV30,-,CAWSVGDRSYNEQFF
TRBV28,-,CASSFLAGGTDTQYF
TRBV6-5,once,CAVNSGVSSYEQYF
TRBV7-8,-,CASSSTTASYEQYF
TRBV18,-,CASSPPFRDRGEQYF
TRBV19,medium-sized,CASSIVPEGPQHF
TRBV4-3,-,CASSQGGGAGPYNEQFF
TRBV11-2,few,CASSLDWQGRTEAFF
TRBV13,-,CASSLGGDTYEQYF
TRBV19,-,CASGFRTGNTEAFF